Following are 9 T cell receptor beta chains from one sample sequenced in a study of technical replicates of blood from a few donors. Repertoires were generated with immunoSEQ multiplex PCR, while TCRdb's copy carries only in-frame clones and drops some. Of over 85,000 clones in the sample, around 94% are singletons; the top ten hold about 0.23%. The sequenced sample consisted of T cells isolated from PBMCs. The receptors come from a human donor in good health.

The chain recombines TRBV19 with TRBJ1-2, with TRBD1 identical over 7 bases. The CDR3 contains 12 residues. Germline CDR1 LNHDA, CDR2 SQIVND (reference sequence). V was pared by 8 bases and J by 4 bases, with 4 bases of the junction left unmatched. CDR3: CASHDRVYGYTF. The CDR3 coding sequence is TGTGCCAGTCACGACAGGGTCTATGGCTACACCTTC.

This clone was counted a single time. V usage is TRBV5-5 and J usage is TRBJ2-2, with 9 nucleotides matching TRBD1. From germline, CDR1 is SGHKS and CDR2 YYEKEE (reference sequence). This CDR3 contains 15 residues. Trimming took 6 bases from V and 6 from J; bases not matched to a gene: 9. The CDR3 region has the DNA TGTGCCAGCATCCCGGGACAGGGTTTTTCCGGGGAGCTGTTTTTT. Translation: CASIPGQGFSGELFF.

The genes are TRBV23-1 and TRBJ2-3; 10 bases are shared with TRBD1. TRBV23-1 is placed among ORFs of uncertain function. The CDR3 consists of 18 residues. Trimming took 4 bases from V and 5 from J; bases not matched to a gene: 15. The CDR3 nucleotides are TGCGCCAGCAGTCCACTTGATATATGGGACAGGGGAAGAGATACGCAGTATTTT. It codes for CASSPLDIWDRGRDTQYF.

CDR3 loop: CASSLQDRDYNEQFF. The CDR3, as DNA: TGTGCCAGCAGTTTACAGGACAGGGACTACAATGAGCAGTTCTTC. The chain combines TRBV28 with TRBJ2-1; 8 bases line up with TRBD1. Trimming removed 2 bases from V and 3 bases from J; junction bases left unmatched: 3. This CDR3 has 15 residues. Germline CDR1 and CDR2: MDHEN and SYDVKM.

The CDR3 here is CASSPHRAPEQFF. The CDR3 region has the DNA TGTGCCAGCAGTCCGCACAGGGCCCCCGAGCAGTTCTTC. The V call is TRBV27, the J call TRBJ2-1; tentatively, D is TRBD1 (6 bases). The germline V gene encodes CDR1 MNHEY and CDR2 SMNVEV (reference sequence). The CDR3 runs 13 residues. V lost 5 bases to trimming and J lost 10 bases, with 15 bases between them.

The chain uses TRBV6-6 and TRBJ1-5; D might be TRBD1 (6 bases). Germline V gives CDR1 MNHNY, CDR2 SVGAGI (reference sequence). The CDR3 covers 13 residues. With 6 bases removed from V and 4 bases from J, the gap between germline ends came to 10 bases. CDR3 nucleotide sequence: TGTGCCAGCAGCGCTAGGGGGAATCAGCCCCAGCATTTT. It translates to CASSARGNQPQHF.

This chain joins TRBV13 and TRBJ1-1, with 7 bases matching TRBD1. Losses at the gene ends were 5 bases for V and 4 bases for J; bases not matched to a gene: 22. Germline CDR1 is PRHDT and CDR2 is FYEKMQ (reference sequence). This CDR3 comprises 19 residues. Here the CDR3 reads CASSPERLGRGSWSTEAFF. CDR3 in DNA: TGTGCCAGCAGCCCTGAGAGGTTGGGCAGGGGGTCTTGGAGCACTGAAGCTTTCTTT.

The J gene is TRBJ1-2, the V gene TRBV6-1, with unresolved D. The ends were cut back, 5 bases at V and 8 bases at J, with 18 bases in the middle. CDR1 is MNHNS, CDR2 SASEGT, per germline. This CDR3 spans 14 amino acids. CDR3 DNA: TGTGCCAGCAGTTCCGCCCCCGGGGTTGCGGGCTACACCTTC. This codes for CASSSAPGVAGYTF.

The chain is built from TRBV19 and TRBJ2-1; TRBD2 matches at 13 bases. This CDR3 region has 15 residues. V was pared by 2 bases and J by 7 bases, with 2 bases of the junction left unmatched. CDR1 LNHDA and CDR2 SQIVND come from the germline V gene (reference sequence). CDR3 sequence: CASSISGLAGNEQFF. For the CDR3, the DNA is TGTGCCAGTAGTATATCGGGACTAGCGGGGAATGAGCAGTTCTTC.